Below are 19 T cell receptor beta chains sequenced from a single sample in a study of graft-versus-host responses after intestinal transplantation. Antigens for these TCRs are unknown. Only in-frame clones appear in the TCRdb table, and some are missing; sequencing was by immunoSEQ multiplex PCR. This sample carries 95,000 to 150,000 clones, approximately 95% of them seen once, and the ten largest clones take around 0.12%. Here the sequenced sample was unstimulated CD4+ T cells sorted from spleen or lymph node cells, taken before intestinal transplant. The receptor set was obtained from a human donor who received an intestinal transplant.

This chain connects TRBV5-1 to TRBJ2-5; 10 nucleotides match TRBD2. CDR1 is SGHRS, CDR2 YFSETQ, per germline. Trimming took 2 bases from V and 7 from J; bases not matched to a gene: 5. The length of the CDR3 is 14 residues. The CDR3 DNA reads TGCGCCAGCAGCTTAGCGGGAGGGCAGGGGACCCAGTACTTC. It specifies CASSLAGGQGTQYF.

The V and J genes are TRBV7-8 and TRBJ2-2; D is possibly TRBD1 (5 bases). Germline values: CDR1 SGHVS, CDR2 FQNEAQ. V was pared by 2 bases and J by 1 base, with 8 bases between. The CDR3 spans 15 residues. The CDR3 nucleotides are TGTGCCAGCAGCTTACAGGGATTGAACACCGGGGAGCTGTTTTTT. It encodes CASSLQGLNTGELFF.

The rearrangement links TRBV6-4 to TRBJ1-5; D call uncertain. The germline CDR1 and CDR2 sequences are MRHNA and SNTAGT. The CDR3 is 14 amino acids. The germline V and J ends were trimmed by 5 bases and 2 bases, with 10 bases remaining between them. The chain's CDR3 is CASSTHGGNQPQHF. The CDR3 DNA follows: TGTGCCAGCAGTACCCACGGGGGCAATCAGCCCCAGCATTTT.

The count of this clone is one. This chain uses TRBV29-1 with TRBJ2-3; possibly TRBD1 for D (5 bases). CDR3 size: 18 residues. Germline V gene lookup returns CDR1 SQVTM and CDR2 ANQGSEA. Trimming removed 1 base from V and 1 base from J, with 21 bases in between. CDR3 sequence (DNA): TGCAGCGTTGAAGGACAGAGAGGACCCCTCACTCGCACAGATACGCAGTATTTT. Amino acid sequence: CSVEGQRGPLTRTDTQYF.

The chain joins TRBV5-4 to TRBJ2-3; 13 nucleotides agree with TRBD2. The CDR3 has 18 residues. J gave up 3 bases and V 0 bases, and 7 bases lay outside the gene matches. Germline CDR1 is SGHNT and CDR2 is YYREEE (reference sequence). DNA of the CDR3: TGTGCCAGCAGCTTGGTGAGACTAGCGGGAGGTCTGACAGATACGCAGTATTTT. This encodes CASSLVRLAGGLTDTQYF.

The V gene is TRBV5-1, the J gene TRBJ1-1; D unresolved. CDR3 length equals 14 residues. Between the trimmed V and J ends, which lost 0 bases and 1 base, there was a span of 7 bases. CDR1 is SGHRS, CDR2 YFSETQ, per germline. CDR3 sequence reads: CASSLEHRNTEAFF. CDR3 nucleotide sequence: TGCGCCAGCAGCTTGGAACACCGGAACACTGAAGCTTTCTTT.

The gene calls are TRBV6-1 and TRBJ1-2, with D perhaps TRBD1 (6 bases). Trimming removed 6 bases at V and 4 bases at J, with 15 bases between. The CDR3 consists of 14 residues. Per the germline V gene, CDR1 is MNHNS and CDR2 is SASEGT. The CDR3, as DNA: TGTGCCAGCAGATACGACCAGGGGCGCTATGGCTACACCTTC. This codes for CASRYDQGRYGYTF.

Note on this clone: This specimen includes other DNA sequences encoding the same CDR3. The chain couples TRBV7-2 to TRBJ2-7; 8 bases are a match to TRBD2. The V gene's germline CDR1 is SGHTA and CDR2 FQGNSA. With 5 bases clipped from V and 7 bases from J, the junction kept 13 bases outside the gene matches. The CDR3 spans 15 residues. CDR3 loop: CASSALAGNEAEQYF. CDR3 DNA: TGTGCCAGCAGCGCCTTAGCGGGAAATGAAGCTGAGCAGTACTTC.

This clone was picked up one time. Other DNA sequences in the sample encode the same CDR3. V usage is TRBV18 and J usage is TRBJ2-5; no definite D call. There are 11 residues in the CDR3. Deletions cut 3 bases from V and 5 bases from J, with 4 bases between. Per the germline V gene, CDR1 is KGHSH and CDR2 is LQKENI. CDR3 residues: CASSPGETQYF. The DNA of the CDR3 is TGTGCCAGCTCACCTGGCGAGACCCAGTACTTC.

This CDR3 is CASSSPEGAAGAEMEQYF. In nucleotides, the CDR3 is TGCGCCAGCAGCTCCCCGGAGGGTGCGGCGGGAGCTGAGATGGAGCAGTACTTC. The chain couples TRBV5-1 to TRBJ2-7, with 7 bases that match TRBD2. This CDR3 has 18 amino acids. V was pared by 3 bases and J by 7 bases, with 22 bases of the junction left unmatched. Germline CDR1 SGHRS, CDR2 YFSETQ.

This rearrangement joins TRBV6-5 to TRBJ1-4; D unclear. Trimming removed 2 bases at V and 3 bases at J, with 10 bases between. The germline CDR1 and CDR2 sequences are MNHEY and SVGAGI. The CDR3 runs to 15 residues. CDR3 sequence reads: CASSYGTDPNEKLFF. The CDR3 DNA follows: TGTGCCAGCAGTTACGGCACAGACCCTAATGAAAAACTGTTTTTT.

The rearrangement uses TRBV10-3 and TRBJ2-3; TRBD2 agrees at 13 bases. Germline CDR1 and CDR2: ENHRY and SYGVKD. This CDR3 is built from 17 residues. V lost 4 bases and J lost 4; bases outside the gene matches: 8. The CDR3 region is CAISGQTSGRKPDTQYF. CDR3 nucleotide sequence: TGTGCCATCAGTGGCCAGACTAGCGGGAGGAAGCCAGATACGCAGTATTTT.

The chain couples TRBV5-8 to TRBJ2-2; D remains unclear. Germline V lookup: CDR1 SGHTS, CDR2 YDEGEE. The CDR3 consists of 13 residues. Trimming stripped 1 base from V and 5 bases from J, with 6 bases between. The CDR3 loop reads CASSLLETGELFF. The CDR3 nucleotides are TGTGCCAGCAGCTTGTTGGAGACCGGGGAGCTGTTTTTT.

This rearrangement joins TRBV6-6 to TRBJ1-5; D is unresolved. V lost 4 bases to trimming and J lost 6 bases, with 13 bases between them. This CDR3 spans 14 amino acids. Looked up from germline, CDR1 is MNHNY and CDR2 is SVGAGI (reference sequence). The CDR3 region has the DNA TGTGCCAGCAGTTCAACTTTGGTCGGTCAGCCCCAGCATTTT. Residues: CASSSTLVGQPQHF.

This sequence joins TRBV13 and TRBJ2-7; no clear D. Germline V lookup: CDR1 PRHDT, CDR2 FYEKMQ (reference sequence). V lost 2 bases, J lost 3 bases, and 20 bases lay in between. CDR3 length equals 17 residues. CDR3 sequence reads: CASSLMVNGEPLYEQYF. The CDR3 DNA reads as TGTGCCAGCAGCTTAATGGTTAATGGGGAACCGCTCTACGAGCAGTACTTC.

The chain recombines TRBV11-3 with TRBJ2-1; a possible D gene is TRBD1 (5 bases). The V and J ends lost 3 bases and 3 bases respectively, with 12 bases between them. The germline CDR1 and CDR2 sequences are SGHNT and YENEEA. This CDR3 region has 15 residues. For the CDR3, the DNA is TGTGCCAGCAGCTTTGGTAGGGGCTACTACAATGAGCAGTTCTTC. Translation gives CASSFGRGYYNEQFF.

The chain carries TRBV28 and TRBJ2-7; D not certain. CDR1 and CDR2 from the germline V gene are MDHEN and SYDVKM. Trimming stripped 4 bases from V and 5 bases from J, with 12 bases between. The length of the CDR3 is 13 residues. This CDR3 is CASSSDLAHEQYF. The CDR3, as DNA: TGTGCCAGCAGTTCCGACCTTGCTCACGAGCAGTACTTC. Complete variable domain (other parts from reference TRBV28 and TRBJ2-7): DVKVTQSSRYLVKRTGEKVFLECVQDMDHENMFWYRQDPGLGLRLIYFSYDVKMKEKGDIPEGYSVSREKKERFSLILESASTNQTSMYLCASSSDLAHEQYFGPGTRLTVT.

This chain links TRBV6-1 with TRBJ2-7; D gene unclear. The germline V gene has CDR1 MNHNS and CDR2 SASEGT. V lost 2 bases and J lost 5, with 13 bases in between. The CDR3 spans 14 residues. CDR3 nucleotides: TGTGCCAGCAGTGAACTCGCAGGTTCGCACGAGCAGTACTTC. It specifies CASSELAGSHEQYF.

The chain joins TRBV11-2 to TRBJ1-1; D is uncertain. Trimming cost V 5 bases and J 1 base, with 14 bases left between them. This CDR3 has 15 residues. Germline V gene data show CDR1 as SGHAT and CDR2 as FQNNGV. The CDR3 here is CASSPRGRRNTEAFF. CDR3 DNA: TGTGCCAGCAGCCCCCGGGGTCGTCGGAACACTGAAGCTTTCTTT.